The clone carrying this T cell receptor (beta chain) occurred many times. Its antigen is unidentified. This record belongs to a study of CD8 T cells in ankylosing spondylitis. Study findings and constraints: Ankylosing spondylitis blood appeared to carry a characteristic TCR beta motif of fewer than 10 highly homologous variants.

The germline V gene has CDR1 ENHRY and CDR2 SYGVKD. This CDR3 spans 15 amino acids. From the 5' RACE reads, TCRdb called clonotypes with MiXCR, one entry per CDR3 protein. The sample yields about 210,000 distinct CDR3 sequences, approximately 7.3% seen once. Material for sequencing was blood, either unsorted or a sorted T cell fraction (not recorded which). The chain recombines TRBV10-3 with TRBJ2-3; 14 positions match TRBD2. The receptor's source is a male donor with ankylosing spondylitis. The CDR3 is CATNPGTSGRDTQYF. CDR3 in DNA: TGTGCTACCAATCCTGGGACTAGCGGGAGAGATACGCAGTATTTT.